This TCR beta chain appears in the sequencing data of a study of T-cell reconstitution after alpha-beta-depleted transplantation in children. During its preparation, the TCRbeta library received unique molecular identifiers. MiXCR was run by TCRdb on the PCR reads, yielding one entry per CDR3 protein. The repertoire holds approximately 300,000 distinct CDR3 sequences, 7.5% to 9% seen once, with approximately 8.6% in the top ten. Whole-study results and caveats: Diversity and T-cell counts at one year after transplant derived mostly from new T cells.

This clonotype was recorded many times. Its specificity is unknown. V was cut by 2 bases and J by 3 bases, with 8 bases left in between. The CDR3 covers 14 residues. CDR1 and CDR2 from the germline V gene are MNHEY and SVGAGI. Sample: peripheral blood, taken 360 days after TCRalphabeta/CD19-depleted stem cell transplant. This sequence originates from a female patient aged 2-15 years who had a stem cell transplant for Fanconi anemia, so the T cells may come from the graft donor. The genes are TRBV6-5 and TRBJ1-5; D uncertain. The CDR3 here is CASSYGPNNQPQHF. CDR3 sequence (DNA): TGTGCCAGCAGTTACGGCCCTAACAATCAGCCCCAGCATTTT.